A selection of T cell receptor beta chains follows, all from one sample in a study of shared clonotypes between healthy human individuals. Data came from immunoSEQ multiplex PCR; TCRdb stores just in-frame clones and leaves some out. Of some 2,000,000 clones listed, under 97% are singletons. Material for sequencing was naive CD4+ T cells sorted from blood. Receptors were obtained from a man younger than 30 in good health. Both conserved end residues are part of each CDR3. D genes are given only for firm matches. Part of the rows lack a size; the others show once, few, many or a class for expanded clones.

.	TRBV5-1	TRBJ2-1	TRBD2	CASSLSGRAPDEQFF	TGCGCCAGCAGCTTGAGCGGGAGGGCCCCCGATGAGCAGTTCTTC
.	TRBV5-4	TRBJ2-7	.	CASSLDGPYEQYF	TGTGCCAGCAGCTTGGACGGCCCCTACGAGCAGTACTTC
.	TRBV7-9	TRBJ2-2	TRBD1	CAITGQGRNTGELFF	TGTGCAATCACGGGACAGGGCCGCAACACCGGGGAGCTGTTTTTT
.	TRBV27	TRBJ2-1	.	CASSHRWAAAYNEQFF	TGTGCCAGCAGTCACCGGTGGGCGGCGGCCTACAATGAGCAGTTCTTC
once	TRBV6-6	TRBJ1-3	.	CASSYGWDSGNTIYF	TGTGCCAGCAGTTACGGATGGGATTCTGGAAACACCATATATTTT
.	TRBV30	TRBJ2-7	.	CAGYYRDGTYEQYF	TGTGCTGGCTACTACAGAGATGGAACCTACGAGCAGTACTTC
.	TRBV18	TRBJ2-7	.	CASSLQGIPYEQYF	TGTGCCAGCTCACTCCAGGGGATCCCCTACGAGCAGTACTTC
.	TRBV19	TRBJ1-5	.	CASRTPTAHQPQHF	TGTGCCAGTAGGACCCCGACAGCCCATCAGCCCCAGCATTTT
.	TRBV10-3	TRBJ2-7	.	CAISENMAYEQYF	TGTGCCATCAGTGAGAACATGGCCTACGAGCAGTACTTC
.	TRBV28	TRBJ2-7	.	CASSLRSTGYGEQYF	TGTGCCAGCAGTTTAAGGTCAACAGGGTACGGGGAGCAGTACTTC
once	TRBV6-5	TRBJ2-6	.	CASGYRGSGANVLTF	TGTGCCAGCGGGTACAGAGGGTCTGGGGCCAACGTCCTGACTTTC
.	TRBV5-1	TRBJ2-5	TRBD1	CASSWAGTGDGVTQYF	TGCGCCAGCAGCTGGGCGGGGACAGGGGATGGAGTGACCCAGTACTTC
.	TRBV6-5	TRBJ1-2	.	CASTRGGDGYTF	TGTGCCAGCACCCGGGGGGGGGATGGCTACACCTTC
.	TRBV6-1	TRBJ2-1	.	CASSEGGVGSEQFF	TGTGCCAGCAGTGAAGGAGGGGTCGGGAGTGAGCAGTTCTTC
.	TRBV10-3	TRBJ1-6	.	CAIRGETNSPLHF	TGTGCCATCAGGGGGGAAACTAATTCACCCCTCCACTTT